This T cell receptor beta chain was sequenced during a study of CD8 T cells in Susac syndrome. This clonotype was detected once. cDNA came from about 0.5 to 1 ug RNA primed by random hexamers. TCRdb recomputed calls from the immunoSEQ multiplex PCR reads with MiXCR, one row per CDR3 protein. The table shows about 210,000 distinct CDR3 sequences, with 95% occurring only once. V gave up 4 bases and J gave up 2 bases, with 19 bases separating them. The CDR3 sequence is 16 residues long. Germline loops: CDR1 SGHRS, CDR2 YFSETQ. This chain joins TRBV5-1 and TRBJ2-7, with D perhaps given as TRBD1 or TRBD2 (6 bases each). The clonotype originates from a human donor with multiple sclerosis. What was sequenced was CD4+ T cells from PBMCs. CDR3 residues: CASSTGLRGQTYEQYF. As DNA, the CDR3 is TGCGCCAGCAGCACCGGTTTACGGGGGCAAACCTACGAGCAGTACTTC.